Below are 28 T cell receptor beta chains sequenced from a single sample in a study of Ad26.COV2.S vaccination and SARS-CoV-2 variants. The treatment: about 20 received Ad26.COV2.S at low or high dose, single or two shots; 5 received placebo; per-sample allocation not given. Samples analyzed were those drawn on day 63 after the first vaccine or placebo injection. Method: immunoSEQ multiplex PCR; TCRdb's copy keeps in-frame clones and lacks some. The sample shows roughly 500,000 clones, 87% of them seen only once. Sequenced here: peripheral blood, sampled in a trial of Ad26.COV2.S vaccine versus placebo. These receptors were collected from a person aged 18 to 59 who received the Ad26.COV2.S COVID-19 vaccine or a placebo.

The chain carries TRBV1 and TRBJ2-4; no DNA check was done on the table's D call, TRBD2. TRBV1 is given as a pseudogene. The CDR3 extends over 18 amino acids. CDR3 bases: TGCACCAGCAGCCAGGGACTAGCGGGAGAGGGGGCCAAAAACATTCAGTACTTC. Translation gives CTSSQGLAGEGAKNIQYF.

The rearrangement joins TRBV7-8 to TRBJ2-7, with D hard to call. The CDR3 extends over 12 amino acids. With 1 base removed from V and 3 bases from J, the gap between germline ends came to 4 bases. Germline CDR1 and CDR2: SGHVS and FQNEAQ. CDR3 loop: CASSLGRYEQYF. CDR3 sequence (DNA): TGTGCCAGCAGCTTAGGTCGCTACGAGCAGTACTTC.

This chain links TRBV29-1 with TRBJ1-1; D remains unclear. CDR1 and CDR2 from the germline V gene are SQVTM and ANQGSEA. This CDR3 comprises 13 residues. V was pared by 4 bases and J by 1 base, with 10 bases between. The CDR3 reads CSVVRTANTEAFF. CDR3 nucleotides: TGCAGCGTTGTCAGGACGGCGAACACTGAAGCTTTCTTT.

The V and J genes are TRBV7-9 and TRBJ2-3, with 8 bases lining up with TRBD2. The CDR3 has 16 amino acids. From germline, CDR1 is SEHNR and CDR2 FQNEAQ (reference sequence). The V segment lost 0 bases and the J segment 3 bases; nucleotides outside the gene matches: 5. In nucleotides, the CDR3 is TGTGCCAGCAGCTTAGCAACTAGCGGCTCTACAGATACGCAGTATTTT. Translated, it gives CASSLATSGSTDTQYF.

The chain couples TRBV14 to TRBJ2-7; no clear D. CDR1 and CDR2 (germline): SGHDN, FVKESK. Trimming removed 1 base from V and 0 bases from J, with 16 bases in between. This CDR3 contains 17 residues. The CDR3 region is CASSQGPPGDPSYEQYF. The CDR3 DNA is TGTGCCAGCAGCCAAGGTCCGCCTGGGGATCCCTCCTACGAGCAGTACTTC.

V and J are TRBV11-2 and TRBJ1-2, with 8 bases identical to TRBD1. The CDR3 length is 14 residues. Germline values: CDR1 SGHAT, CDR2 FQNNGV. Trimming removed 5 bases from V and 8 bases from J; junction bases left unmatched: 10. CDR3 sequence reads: CASSPGGLPPGYTF. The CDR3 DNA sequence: TGTGCCAGCAGCCCAGGGGGCCTTCCCCCCGGCTACACCTTC.

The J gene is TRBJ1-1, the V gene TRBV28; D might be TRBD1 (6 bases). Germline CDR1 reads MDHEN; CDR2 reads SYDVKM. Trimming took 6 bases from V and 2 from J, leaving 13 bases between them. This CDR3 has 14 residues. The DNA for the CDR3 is TGTGCCAGCAGCCTCGGACAGCAAAACACTGAAGCTTTCTTT. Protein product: CASSLGQQNTEAFF.

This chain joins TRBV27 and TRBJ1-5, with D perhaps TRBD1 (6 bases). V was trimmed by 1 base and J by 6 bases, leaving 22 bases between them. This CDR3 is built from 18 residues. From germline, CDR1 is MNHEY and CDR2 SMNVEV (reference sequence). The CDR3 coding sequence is TGTGCCAGCAGTTTATTAGTCCTAGGGGGAACATTACCTCAGCCCCAGCATTTT. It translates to CASSLLVLGGTLPQPQHF.

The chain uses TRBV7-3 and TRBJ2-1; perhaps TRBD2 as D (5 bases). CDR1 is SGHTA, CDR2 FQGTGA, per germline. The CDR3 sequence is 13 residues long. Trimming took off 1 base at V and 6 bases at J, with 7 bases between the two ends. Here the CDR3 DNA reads TGTGCCAGCAGCTTAATCGCGGGCAATGAGCAGTTCTTC. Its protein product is CASSLIAGNEQFF.

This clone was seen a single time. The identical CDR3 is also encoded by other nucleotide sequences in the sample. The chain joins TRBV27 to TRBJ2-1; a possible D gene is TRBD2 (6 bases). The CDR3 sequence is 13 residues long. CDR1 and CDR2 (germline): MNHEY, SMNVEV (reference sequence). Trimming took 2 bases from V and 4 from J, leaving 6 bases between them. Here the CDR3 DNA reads TGTGCCAGCAGTTTAGGGAGGTACAATGAGCAGTTCTTC. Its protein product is CASSLGRYNEQFF.

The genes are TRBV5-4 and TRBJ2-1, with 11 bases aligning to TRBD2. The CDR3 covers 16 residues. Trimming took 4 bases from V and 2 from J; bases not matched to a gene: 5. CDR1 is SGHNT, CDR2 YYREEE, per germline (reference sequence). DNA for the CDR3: TGTGCCAGCAGCCGCCAACTAGCGGGGGCCTACAATGAGCAGTTCTTC. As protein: CASSRQLAGAYNEQFF.

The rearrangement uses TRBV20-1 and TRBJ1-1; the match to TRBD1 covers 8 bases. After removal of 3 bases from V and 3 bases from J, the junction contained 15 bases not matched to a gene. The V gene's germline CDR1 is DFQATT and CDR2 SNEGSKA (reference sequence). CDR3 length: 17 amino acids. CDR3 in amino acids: CSASPPRGTGLDTEAFF. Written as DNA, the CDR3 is TGCAGTGCTAGTCCCCCCAGGGGGACAGGTTTGGACACTGAAGCTTTCTTT.

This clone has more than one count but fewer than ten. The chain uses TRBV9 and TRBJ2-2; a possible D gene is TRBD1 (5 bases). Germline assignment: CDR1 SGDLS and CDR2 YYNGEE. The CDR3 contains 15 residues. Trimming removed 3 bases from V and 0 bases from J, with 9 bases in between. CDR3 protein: CASSAKTANTGELFF. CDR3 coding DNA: TGTGCCAGCAGCGCAAAGACAGCGAACACCGGGGAGCTGTTTTTT.

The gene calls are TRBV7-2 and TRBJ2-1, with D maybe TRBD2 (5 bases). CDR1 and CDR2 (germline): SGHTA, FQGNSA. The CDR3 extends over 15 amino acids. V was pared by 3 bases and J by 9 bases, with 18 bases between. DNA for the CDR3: TGTGCCAGCAGCTTGGACTTAATTTTTGGTGGTGAGCAGTTCTTC. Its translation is CASSLDLIFGGEQFF.

DNA for the CDR3: TGTGCCAGCAGAAGGACAGGCCGGGCCTACGAGCAGTACTTC. The encoded protein is CASRRTGRAYEQYF. The chain links TRBV25-1 to TRBJ2-7; 7 nucleotides line up with TRBD1. Germline V gene lookup returns CDR1 MGHDK and CDR2 SYGVNS. J gave up 2 bases and V 6 bases, and 7 bases lay outside the gene matches. The CDR3 totals 14 residues.

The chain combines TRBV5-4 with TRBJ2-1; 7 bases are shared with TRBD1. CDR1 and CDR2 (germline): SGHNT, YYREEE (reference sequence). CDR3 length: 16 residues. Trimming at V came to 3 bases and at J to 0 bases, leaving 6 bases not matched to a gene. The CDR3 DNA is TGTGCCAGCAGCTCGTCCACAGGGGACTCCTACAATGAGCAGTTCTTC. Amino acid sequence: CASSSSTGDSYNEQFF.

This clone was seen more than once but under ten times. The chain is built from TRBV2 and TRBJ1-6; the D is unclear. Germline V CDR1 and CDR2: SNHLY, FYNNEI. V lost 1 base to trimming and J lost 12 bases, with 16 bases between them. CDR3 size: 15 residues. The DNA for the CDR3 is TGTGCCAGCAGTGAAGAAGGTGTGGGTCGTGGACCCCTCCACTTT. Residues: CASSEEGVGRGPLHF. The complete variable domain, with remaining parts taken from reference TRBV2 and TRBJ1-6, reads EPEVTQTPSHQVTQMGQEVILRCVPISNHLYFYWYRQILGQKVEFLVSFYNNEISEKSEIFDDQFSVERPDGSNFTLKIRSTKLEDSAMYFCASSEEGVGRGPLHFGNGTRLTVT.

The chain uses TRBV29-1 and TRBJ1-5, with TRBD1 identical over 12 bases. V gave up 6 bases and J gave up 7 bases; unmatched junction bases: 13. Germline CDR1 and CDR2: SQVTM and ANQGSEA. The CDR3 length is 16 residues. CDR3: CSVLWGQGAQGQPQHF. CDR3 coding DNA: TGCAGCGTCTTATGGGGACAGGGGGCGCAGGGACAGCCCCAGCATTTT.

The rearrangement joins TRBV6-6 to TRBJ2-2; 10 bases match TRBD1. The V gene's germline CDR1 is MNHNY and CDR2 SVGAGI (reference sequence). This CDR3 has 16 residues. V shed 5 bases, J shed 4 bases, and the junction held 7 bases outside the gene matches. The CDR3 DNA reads TGTGCCAGCAGTCTCGACAGGGGGCGGGTCACCGGGGAGCTGTTTTTT. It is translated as CASSLDRGRVTGELFF.

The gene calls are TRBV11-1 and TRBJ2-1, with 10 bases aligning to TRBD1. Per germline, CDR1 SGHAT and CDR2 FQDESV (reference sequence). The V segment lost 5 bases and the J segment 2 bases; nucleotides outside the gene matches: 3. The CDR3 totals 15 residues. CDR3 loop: CASSRGTGAYNEQFF. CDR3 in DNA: TGTGCCAGCAGCCGCGGGACAGGGGCCTACAATGAGCAGTTCTTC.

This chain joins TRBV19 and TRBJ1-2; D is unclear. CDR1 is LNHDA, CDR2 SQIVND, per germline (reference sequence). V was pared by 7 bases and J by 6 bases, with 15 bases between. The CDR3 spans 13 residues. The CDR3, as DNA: TGTGCCAGTACCGACCGGCGGGGAAATGGCTACACCTTC. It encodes CASTDRRGNGYTF.

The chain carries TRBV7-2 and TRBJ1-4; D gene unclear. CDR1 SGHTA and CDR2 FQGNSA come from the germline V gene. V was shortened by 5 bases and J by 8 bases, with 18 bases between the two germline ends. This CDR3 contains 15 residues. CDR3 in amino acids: CASSTSGKPGEKLFF. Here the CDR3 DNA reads TGTGCCAGCAGCACATCGGGAAAGCCGGGGGAAAAACTGTTTTTT.

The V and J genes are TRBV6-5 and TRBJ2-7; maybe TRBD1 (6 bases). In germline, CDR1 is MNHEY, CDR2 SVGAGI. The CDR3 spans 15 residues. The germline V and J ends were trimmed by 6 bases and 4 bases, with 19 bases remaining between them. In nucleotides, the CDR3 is TGTGCCAGCAGACCTGCGCCGGGACAACCATACGAGCAGTACTTC. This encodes CASRPAPGQPYEQYF.

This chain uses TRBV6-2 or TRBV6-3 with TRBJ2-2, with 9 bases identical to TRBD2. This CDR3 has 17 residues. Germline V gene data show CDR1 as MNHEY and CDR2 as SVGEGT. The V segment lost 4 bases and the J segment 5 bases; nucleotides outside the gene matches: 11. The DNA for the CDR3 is TGTGCCAGCAGTTCCCTTATAGCGGGAGTAGGGACCGGGGAGCTGTTTTTT. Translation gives CASSSLIAGVGTGELFF.

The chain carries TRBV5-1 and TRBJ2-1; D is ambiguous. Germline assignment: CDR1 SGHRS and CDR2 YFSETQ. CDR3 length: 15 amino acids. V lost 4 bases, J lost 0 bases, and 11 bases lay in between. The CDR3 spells CASSHIASSYNEQFF. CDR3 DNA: TGCGCCAGCAGCCACATCGCGAGCTCCTACAATGAGCAGTTCTTC.

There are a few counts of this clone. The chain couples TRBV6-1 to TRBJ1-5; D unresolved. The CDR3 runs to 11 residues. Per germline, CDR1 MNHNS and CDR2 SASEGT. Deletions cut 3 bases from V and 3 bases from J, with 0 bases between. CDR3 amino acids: CASSDNQPQHF. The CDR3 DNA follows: TGTGCCAGCAGTGACAATCAGCCCCAGCATTTT.

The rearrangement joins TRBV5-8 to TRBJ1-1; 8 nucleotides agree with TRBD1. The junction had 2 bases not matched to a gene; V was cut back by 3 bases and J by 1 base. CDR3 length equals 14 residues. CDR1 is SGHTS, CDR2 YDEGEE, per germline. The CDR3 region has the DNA TGTGCCAGCAGCTACGGGACAGGGAACACTGAAGCTTTCTTT. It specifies CASSYGTGNTEAFF.

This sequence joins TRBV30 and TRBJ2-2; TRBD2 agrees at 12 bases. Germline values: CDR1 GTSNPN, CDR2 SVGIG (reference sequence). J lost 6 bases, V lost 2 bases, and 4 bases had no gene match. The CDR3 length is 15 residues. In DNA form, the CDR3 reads TGTGCCTGGAGTCCCCTAGCGGGAGGGCCCGGGGAGCTGTTTTTT. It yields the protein CAWSPLAGGPGELFF. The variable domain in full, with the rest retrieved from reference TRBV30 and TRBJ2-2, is SQTIHQWPATLVQPVGSPLSLECTVEGTSNPNLYWYRQAAGRGLQLLFYSVGIGQISSEVPQNLSASRPQDRQFILSSKKLLLSDSGFYLCAWSPLAGGPGELFFGEGSRLTVL.